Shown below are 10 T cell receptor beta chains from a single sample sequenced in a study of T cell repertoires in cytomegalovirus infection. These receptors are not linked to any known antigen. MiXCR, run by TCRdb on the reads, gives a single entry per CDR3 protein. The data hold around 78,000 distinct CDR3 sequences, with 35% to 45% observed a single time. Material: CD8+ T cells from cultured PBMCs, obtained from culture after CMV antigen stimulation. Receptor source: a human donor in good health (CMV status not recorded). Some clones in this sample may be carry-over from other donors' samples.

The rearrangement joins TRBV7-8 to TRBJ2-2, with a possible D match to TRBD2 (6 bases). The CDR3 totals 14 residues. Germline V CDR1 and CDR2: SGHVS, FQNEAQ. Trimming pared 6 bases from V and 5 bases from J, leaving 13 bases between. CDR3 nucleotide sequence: TGTGCCAGCAGAACTTGGGGGGAAACCGGGGAGCTGTTTTTT. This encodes CASRTWGETGELFF. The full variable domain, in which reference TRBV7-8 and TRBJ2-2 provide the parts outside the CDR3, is GAGVSQSPRYKVAKRGQDVALRCDPISGHVSLFWYQQALGQGPEFLTYFQNEAQLDKSGLPSDRFFAERPEGSVSTLKIQRTQQEDSAVYLCASRTWGETGELFFGEGSRLTVL.

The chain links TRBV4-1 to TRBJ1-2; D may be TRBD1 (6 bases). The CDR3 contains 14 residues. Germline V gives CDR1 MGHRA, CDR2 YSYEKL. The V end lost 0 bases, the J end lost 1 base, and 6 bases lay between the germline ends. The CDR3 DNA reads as TGCGCCAGCAGCCAAGAACAGGGTAACTATGGCTACACCTTC. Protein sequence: CASSQEQGNYGYTF.

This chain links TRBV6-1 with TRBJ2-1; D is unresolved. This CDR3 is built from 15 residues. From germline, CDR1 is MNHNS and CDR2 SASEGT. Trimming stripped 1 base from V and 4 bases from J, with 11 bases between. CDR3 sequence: CASSEDTFAYNEQFF. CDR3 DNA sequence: TGTGCCAGCAGTGAAGACACGTTTGCGTACAATGAGCAGTTCTTC.

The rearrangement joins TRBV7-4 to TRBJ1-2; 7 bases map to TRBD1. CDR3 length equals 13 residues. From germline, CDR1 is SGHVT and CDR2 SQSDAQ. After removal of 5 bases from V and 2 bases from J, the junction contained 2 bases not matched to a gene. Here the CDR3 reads CASSPTGNYGYTF. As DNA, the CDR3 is TGTGCCAGCAGCCCGACAGGGAACTATGGCTACACCTTC.

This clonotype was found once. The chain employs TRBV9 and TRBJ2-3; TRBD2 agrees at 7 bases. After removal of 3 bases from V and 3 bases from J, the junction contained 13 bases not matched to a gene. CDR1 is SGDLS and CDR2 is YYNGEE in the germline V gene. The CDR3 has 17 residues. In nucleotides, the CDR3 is TGTGCCAGCAGCGCGGGGATTGGGCTAGCGGTTACAGATACGCAGTATTTT. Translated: CASSAGIGLAVTDTQYF.

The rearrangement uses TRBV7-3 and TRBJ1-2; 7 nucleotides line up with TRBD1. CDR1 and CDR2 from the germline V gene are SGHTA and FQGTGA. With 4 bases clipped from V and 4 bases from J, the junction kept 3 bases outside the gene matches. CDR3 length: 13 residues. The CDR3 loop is CASSYQGGYGYTF. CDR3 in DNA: TGTGCCAGCAGCTACCAGGGGGGCTATGGCTACACCTTC. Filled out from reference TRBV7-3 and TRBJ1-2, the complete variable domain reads GAGVSQTPSNKVTEKGKYVELRCDPISGHTALYWYRQSLGQGPEFLIYFQGTGAADDSGLPNDRFFAVRPEGSVSTLKIQRTERGDSAVYLCASSYQGGYGYTFGSGTRLTVV.

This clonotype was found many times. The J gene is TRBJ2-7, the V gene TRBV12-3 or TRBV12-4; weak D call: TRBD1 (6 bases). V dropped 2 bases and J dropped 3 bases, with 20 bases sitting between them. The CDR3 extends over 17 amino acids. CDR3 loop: CASSLCQGFILFYEQYF. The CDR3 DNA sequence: TGTGCCAGCAGTTTATGTCAGGGGTTCATCCTTTTCTACGAGCAGTACTTC.

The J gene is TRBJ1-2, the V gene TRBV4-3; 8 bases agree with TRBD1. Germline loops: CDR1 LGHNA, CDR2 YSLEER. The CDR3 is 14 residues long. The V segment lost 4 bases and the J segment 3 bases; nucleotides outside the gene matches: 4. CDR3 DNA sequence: TGCGCCAGCAGCCTCAAGACAGGGGACTATGGCTACACCTTC. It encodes CASSLKTGDYGYTF.

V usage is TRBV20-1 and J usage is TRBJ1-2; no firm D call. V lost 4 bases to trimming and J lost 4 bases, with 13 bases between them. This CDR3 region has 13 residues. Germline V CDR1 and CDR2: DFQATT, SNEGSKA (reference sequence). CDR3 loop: CSAKRTESYGYTF. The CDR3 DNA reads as TGCAGTGCTAAAAGGACCGAAAGCTATGGCTACACCTTC.

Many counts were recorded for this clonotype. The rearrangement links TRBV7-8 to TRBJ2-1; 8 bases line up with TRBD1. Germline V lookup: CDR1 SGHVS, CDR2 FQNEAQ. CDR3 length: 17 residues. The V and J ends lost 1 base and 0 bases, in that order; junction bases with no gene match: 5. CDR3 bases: TGTGCCAGCAGCTTAGGAGGACAGGGAGCCTCCTACAATGAGCAGTTCTTC. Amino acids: CASSLGGQGASYNEQFF.